The TCR beta chain under discussion was sequenced for a study of cytomegalovirus exposure and HLA in healthy donors. CDR1 is MNHEY and CDR2 is SVGAGI in the germline V gene. The CDR3 spans 15 residues. Trimming removed 5 bases from V and 4 bases from J; junction bases left unmatched: 9. The PCR contained 60 Vbeta and 13 Jbeta primers. The data were produced by immunoSEQ multiplex PCR, yet TCRdb's version contains in-frame clones alone and is incomplete. The sample has 35,000 to 50,000 clones, around 50% seen once; the top ten hold about an eighth. This rearrangement joins TRBV6-5 to TRBJ2-5, with 8 bases matching TRBD1. The sample consisted of PBMCs. The sequence derives from a human donor in good health. The CDR3 region is CASSPSRGLAETQYF. For the CDR3, the DNA is TGTGCCAGCAGTCCTTCCAGGGGGCTCGCAGAGACCCAGTACTTC.